The source of this TCR beta chain is a study of T cell responses to AZD1222 COVID-19 vaccine. Whole-study findings and limits: The donor cohort was predominantly white British with a female majority, and clonal diversity may have been underestimated. The study reported that nearly half of spike-specific TCRs target unmutated variant regions.

This CDR3 region has 13 residues. Trimming stripped 3 bases from V and 3 bases from J, with 8 bases between. Germline values: CDR1 MNHEY, CDR2 SVGEGT. In regard to this clone: Antigen unknown.

Only in-frame clones appear in the TCRdb table, and some are missing; sequencing was by immunoSEQ multiplex PCR. The sample gives roughly 160,000 clones, approximately 92% of which show up once; around 1.5% is in the top ten. The source is an adult in good health. Here the sequenced sample was peripheral blood, taken on day 0 of AZD1222 vaccination. The V and J genes are TRBV6-2 or TRBV6-3 and TRBJ1-1, with D unresolved. CDR3 region: CASSYGVDTEAFF. The DNA of the CDR3 is TGTGCCAGCAGTTATGGGGTTGACACTGAAGCTTTCTTT.